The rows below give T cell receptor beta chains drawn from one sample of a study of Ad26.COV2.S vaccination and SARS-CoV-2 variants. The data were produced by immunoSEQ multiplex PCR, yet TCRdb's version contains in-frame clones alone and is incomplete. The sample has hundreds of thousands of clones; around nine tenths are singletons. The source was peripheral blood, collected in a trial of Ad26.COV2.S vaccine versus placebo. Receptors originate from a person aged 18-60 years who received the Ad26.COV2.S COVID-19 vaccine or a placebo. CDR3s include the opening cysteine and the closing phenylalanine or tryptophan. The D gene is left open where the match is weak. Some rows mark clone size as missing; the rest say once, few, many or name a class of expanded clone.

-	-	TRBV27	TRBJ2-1	CASSFEARVYNEQFF	TGTGCCAGCAGTTTTGAAGCGAGGGTCTACAATGAGCAGTTCTTC
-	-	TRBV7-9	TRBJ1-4	CASSFGRKATNEKLFF	TGTGCCAGCAGCTTTGGCAGGAAGGCAACTAATGAAAAACTGTTTTTT
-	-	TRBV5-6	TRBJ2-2	CASSSFTGVVGGELFF	TGTGCCAGCAGCTCTTTCACTGGGGTTGTGGGCGGGGAGCTGTTTTTT
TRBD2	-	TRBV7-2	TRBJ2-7	CASSLVGSGDSYEQYF	TGTGCCAGCAGCTTAGTAGGTAGCGGGGACTCCTACGAGCAGTACTTC
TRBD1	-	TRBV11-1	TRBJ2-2	CASSPTDRGPGELFF	TGTGCCAGCAGCCCGACAGACAGGGGGCCCGGGGAGCTGTTTTTT
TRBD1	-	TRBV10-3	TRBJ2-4	CAISGGQGEGNIQYF	TGTGCCATCAGTGGGGGACAGGGGGAGGGAAACATTCAGTACTTC
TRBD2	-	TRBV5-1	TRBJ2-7	CASSRSGGVSYEQYF	TGCGCCAGCAGCCGTAGCGGGGGAGTGTCCTACGAGCAGTACTTC
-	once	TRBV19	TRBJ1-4	CASSIQARGGEKLFF	TGTGCCAGTAGTATACAAGCCAGGGGTGGTGAAAAACTGTTTTTT
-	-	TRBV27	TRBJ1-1	CASSWIPGHTEAFF	TGTGCCAGCAGTTGGATCCCCGGACACACTGAAGCTTTCTTT
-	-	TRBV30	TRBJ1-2	CAWSVWAGYTF	TGTGCCTGGAGTGTTTGGGCTGGCTACACCTTC
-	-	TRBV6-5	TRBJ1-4	CASSQTGGVVFF	TGTGCCAGCAGTCAGACTGGGGGAGTGGTGTTTTTT
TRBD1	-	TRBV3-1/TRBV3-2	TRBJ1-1	CASSPDRAEAFF	TGTGCCAGCAGCCCCGACAGGGCTGAAGCTTTCTTT
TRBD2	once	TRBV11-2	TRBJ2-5	CASSSLLAGGVETQYF	TGTGCCAGCAGCTCTCTACTAGCGGGGGGGGTGGAGACCCAGTACTTC
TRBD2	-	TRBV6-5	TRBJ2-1	CASSPTSGGADEQFF	TGTGCCAGCAGTCCCACTAGCGGGGGGGCTGATGAGCAGTTCTTC
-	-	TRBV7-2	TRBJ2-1	CASSYSGTSYNEQFF	TGTGCCAGCAGCTATAGCGGAACTTCCTACAATGAGCAGTTCTTC
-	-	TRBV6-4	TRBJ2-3	CASSEEGGDTQYF	TGTGCCAGCAGTGAAGAGGGAGGAGATACGCAGTATTTT
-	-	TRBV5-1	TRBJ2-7	CASSLGDSPYEQYF	TGCGCCAGCAGCTTGGGGGATAGCCCCTACGAGCAGTACTTC
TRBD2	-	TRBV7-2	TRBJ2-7	CASSLGGGEQYF	TGTGCCAGCAGCTTAGGGGGGGGCGAGCAGTACTTC
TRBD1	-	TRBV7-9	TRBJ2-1	CASSRNLGQGRNEQFF	TGTGCCAGCAGCCGTAATCTAGGACAGGGTCGCAATGAGCAGTTCTTC
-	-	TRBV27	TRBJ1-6	CASSYRTNSPLHF	TGTGCCAGCAGTTACAGGACTAATTCACCCCTCCACTTT
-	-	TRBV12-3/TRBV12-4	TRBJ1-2	CASSLGGGGYTF	TGTGCCAGCAGTTTAGGGGGTGGAGGCTACACCTTC
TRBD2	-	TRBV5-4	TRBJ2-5	CASSLGGGAVETQYF	TGTGCCAGCAGCTTGGGCGGGGGGGCTGTGGAGACCCAGTACTTC
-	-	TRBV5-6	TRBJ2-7	CASSPSVWGGREQYF	TGTGCCAGCAGCCCCTCAGTCTGGGGGGGGCGCGAGCAGTACTTC
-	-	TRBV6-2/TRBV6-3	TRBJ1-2	CASSYSSRTWDGYTF	TGTGCCAGCAGTTACTCGAGTAGGACGTGGGATGGCTACACCTTC
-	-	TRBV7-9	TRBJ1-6	CASSTRSGGNSPLHF	TGTGCCAGCAGCACCAGGAGCGGGGGCAATTCACCCCTCCACTTT